The rows below give T cell receptor beta chains drawn from one sample of a study of T cells in Graves' hyperthyroidism and ophthalmopathy. TCRdb analysed the multiplex PCR reads with MiXCR anew, one entry per CDR3 protein. Here the sample spans about 210,000 distinct CDR3 sequences, roughly 17% being singletons. Sequencing was carried out using blood. Source of these receptors: a man aged 45-65 years with Graves' hyperthyroidism. The CDR3 runs from the conserved cysteine through the conserved F or W. Fields, in order: CDR3 DNA, CDR3 protein, D gene, clone size, J gene, V gene. A D gene is named only where the DNA matches it firmly. Clone size appears in some rows only: once, few, many, or a class for an expanded clone.

cdr3_nt: TGCGCCAGCAGCACGGAGGGACTAGCGGGAGGGCGTGATACGCAGTATTTT
cdr3_aa: CASSTEGLAGGRDTQYF
d_call: TRBD2
clone_size: many
j_call: TRBJ2-3
v_call: TRBV5-1

cdr3_nt: TGTGCCAGCAGTTTTGGTAGCGGGAGAGACCAGTACTTC
cdr3_aa: CASSFGSGRDQYF
d_call: TRBD2
clone_size: many
j_call: TRBJ2-5
v_call: TRBV12-3/TRBV12-4

cdr3_nt: TGTGCCAGCAGTGAACTAGCGGGCTCCTACAATGAGCAGTTCTTC
cdr3_aa: CASSELAGSYNEQFF
d_call: TRBD2
clone_size: many
j_call: TRBJ2-1
v_call: TRBV6-1

cdr3_nt: TGTGCCAGCAGCCTCGGGACATATATCTCCTACAATGAGCAGTTCTTC
cdr3_aa: CASSLGTYISYNEQFF
d_call: NA
clone_size: few
j_call: TRBJ2-1
v_call: TRBV13

cdr3_nt: TGTGCCACCAGTGACTACAGGGTTGGGCAGCCCCAGCATTTT
cdr3_aa: CATSDYRVGQPQHF
d_call: NA
clone_size: NA
j_call: TRBJ1-5
v_call: TRBV24-1

cdr3_nt: TGTGCCAGCAGCTTCGAGGCGGTCTCCTACGAGCAGTACTTC
cdr3_aa: CASSFEAVSYEQYF
d_call: NA
clone_size: many
j_call: TRBJ2-7
v_call: TRBV11-2

cdr3_nt: TGTGCCAGCAGTCTCGACAGGGATGGGAACACTGAAGCTTTCTTT
cdr3_aa: CASSLDRDGNTEAFF
d_call: TRBD1
clone_size: many
j_call: TRBJ1-1
v_call: TRBV28

cdr3_nt: TGTGCCAGCAGTTTGATGGAGACCCAGTACTTC
cdr3_aa: CASSLMETQYF
d_call: NA
clone_size: many
j_call: TRBJ2-5
v_call: TRBV28

cdr3_nt: TGTGCCAGCACCCTGACAGGCCCTCTTTCTCGGTACTTC
cdr3_aa: CASTLTGPLSRYF
d_call: NA
clone_size: NA
j_call: TRBJ2-5
v_call: TRBV6-1

cdr3_nt: TGTGCCAGCAGACAGGGCTCCAATCAGCCCCAGCATTTT
cdr3_aa: CASRQGSNQPQHF
d_call: TRBD1
clone_size: many
j_call: TRBJ1-5
v_call: TRBV18

cdr3_nt: TGCAGTGGCCAGGGGGTGAACACTGAAGCTTTCTTT
cdr3_aa: CSGQGVNTEAFF
d_call: TRBD1
clone_size: many
j_call: TRBJ1-1
v_call: TRBV20-1

cdr3_nt: TGTGCCAGCACCCGGGGGTTGTTGGGGGGCTACGAGCAGTACTTC
cdr3_aa: CASTRGLLGGYEQYF
d_call: NA
clone_size: many
j_call: TRBJ2-7
v_call: TRBV5-8

cdr3_nt: TGTGCCAGCAGTCGGTCTTTTTGGGGTGGCACTGAAGCTTTCTTT
cdr3_aa: CASSRSFWGGTEAFF
d_call: NA
clone_size: many
j_call: TRBJ1-1
v_call: TRBV12-3/TRBV12-4

cdr3_nt: TGTGCCTGGAGTGTATTGCGGGGCGGGGACATTCAGTACTTC
cdr3_aa: CAWSVLRGGDIQYF
d_call: NA
clone_size: many
j_call: TRBJ2-4
v_call: TRBV30

cdr3_nt: TGTGCCAGCAGCTTAGAGCGACAGGTCTACGAGCAGTACTTC
cdr3_aa: CASSLERQVYEQYF
d_call: NA
clone_size: many
j_call: TRBJ2-7
v_call: TRBV11-2

cdr3_nt: TGCGCCAGCAGCCACACCGGACAGGGGATCGCCGGGGAGCTGTTTTTT
cdr3_aa: CASSHTGQGIAGELFF
d_call: TRBD1
clone_size: NA
j_call: TRBJ2-2
v_call: TRBV4-1

cdr3_nt: TGCAGTGCCAGAGGGCATCAGCCCCAGCATTTT
cdr3_aa: CSARGHQPQHF
d_call: NA
clone_size: many
j_call: TRBJ1-5
v_call: TRBV20-1

cdr3_nt: TGTGCCAGCACTCTCCCCGAAGAGACCCAGTACTTC
cdr3_aa: CASTLPEETQYF
d_call: NA
clone_size: many
j_call: TRBJ2-5
v_call: TRBV27

cdr3_nt: TGTGCCAGCAGTGGGAGAGGCGAGACCCAGTACTTC
cdr3_aa: CASSGRGETQYF
d_call: NA
clone_size: few
j_call: TRBJ2-5
v_call: TRBV6-7

cdr3_nt: TGTGCCAGCAGCCGGACGGACAAAGAGACCCAGTACTTC
cdr3_aa: CASSRTDKETQYF
d_call: NA
clone_size: many
j_call: TRBJ2-5
v_call: TRBV7-9

cdr3_nt: TGCAGTGCTAGAGTGTATGCGCGTGGATACGAGCAGTACTTC
cdr3_aa: CSARVYARGYEQYF
d_call: NA
clone_size: few
j_call: TRBJ2-7
v_call: TRBV20-1

cdr3_nt: TGTGCCAGCAGCACCTTAGCGGGAGGGCTCTCCGGGGAGCTGTTTTTT
cdr3_aa: CASSTLAGGLSGELFF
d_call: TRBD2
clone_size: NA
j_call: TRBJ2-2
v_call: TRBV7-9

cdr3_nt: TGCAGTGCTACCGCGAACCACCTTGTCCCCAAAAACATTCAGTACTTC
cdr3_aa: CSATANHLVPKNIQYF
d_call: NA
clone_size: NA
j_call: TRBJ2-4
v_call: TRBV20-1

cdr3_nt: TGTGCCAGCAGCTCGCACCCCAGGGGGCGCAGCTACGAGCAGTACTTC
cdr3_aa: CASSSHPRGRSYEQYF
d_call: TRBD1
clone_size: NA
j_call: TRBJ2-7
v_call: TRBV7-2

cdr3_nt: TGTGCCAGCAGCTCGGGACTAGCGGGAGTCCTTAGCACAGATACGCAGTATTTT
cdr3_aa: CASSSGLAGVLSTDTQYF
d_call: TRBD2
clone_size: many
j_call: TRBJ2-3
v_call: TRBV11-2

cdr3_nt: TGTGCCAGCAGTCCCCCCCCCCGAACCTACGAGCAGTACTTC
cdr3_aa: CASSPPPRTYEQYF
d_call: NA
clone_size: many
j_call: TRBJ2-7
v_call: TRBV28

cdr3_nt: TGTGCCAGCGCGTCCACTGGACAGGGGTACGAGCAGTACTTC
cdr3_aa: CASASTGQGYEQYF
d_call: TRBD1
clone_size: NA
j_call: TRBJ2-7
v_call: TRBV19

cdr3_nt: TGTGCCAGCAGCTTAGGCAGGAAAGGGCAGCCCCAGCATTTT
cdr3_aa: CASSLGRKGQPQHF
d_call: NA
clone_size: NA
j_call: TRBJ1-5
v_call: TRBV7-2

cdr3_nt: TGTGCCAGCAGCTTAGCCAGGGATTCCTACGAGCAGTACTTC
cdr3_aa: CASSLARDSYEQYF
d_call: NA
clone_size: many
j_call: TRBJ2-7
v_call: TRBV11-2

cdr3_nt: TGTGCCAGCAGCCGCGGACCTAATCAGCCCCAGCATTTT
cdr3_aa: CASSRGPNQPQHF
d_call: NA
clone_size: many
j_call: TRBJ1-5
v_call: TRBV12-3/TRBV12-4

cdr3_nt: TGTGCCAGCAGTGACGGCCAAGAAGGACAGCCCCAGCATTTT
cdr3_aa: CASSDGQEGQPQHF
d_call: NA
clone_size: few
j_call: TRBJ1-5
v_call: TRBV6-1

cdr3_nt: TGTGCCAGCAGCCCCGACAGGGAAATCACTGAAGCTTTCTTT
cdr3_aa: CASSPDREITEAFF
d_call: TRBD1
clone_size: NA
j_call: TRBJ1-1
v_call: TRBV28

cdr3_nt: TGCAGTGCAAAGACAGGGGGGGCGGCAGGTGAGCAGTTCTTC
cdr3_aa: CSAKTGGAAGEQFF
d_call: TRBD1
clone_size: many
j_call: TRBJ2-1
v_call: TRBV20-1

cdr3_nt: TGCAGCGTTGCGGGGGGGACTACGAGCGAGCAGTACTTC
cdr3_aa: CSVAGGTTSEQYF
d_call: TRBD2
clone_size: NA
j_call: TRBJ2-7
v_call: TRBV29-1

cdr3_nt: TGCGCCAGCAGCTTTGGGGCAGGGCGATACGAGCAGTACTTC
cdr3_aa: CASSFGAGRYEQYF
d_call: NA
clone_size: many
j_call: TRBJ2-7
v_call: TRBV5-1

cdr3_nt: TGTGCCAGCAGCCCACTAGCCGTTAGCACAGATACGCAGTATTTT
cdr3_aa: CASSPLAVSTDTQYF
d_call: NA
clone_size: many
j_call: TRBJ2-3
v_call: TRBV7-9

cdr3_nt: TGTGCCAGCAGTGAATGGCGGGAGGGCTCTGACGAGCAGTACTTC
cdr3_aa: CASSEWREGSDEQYF
d_call: TRBD2
clone_size: many
j_call: TRBJ2-7
v_call: TRBV2

cdr3_nt: TGTGCCAGCAGCCCTCCGGGACAGGTCCACAATGAGCAGTTCTTC
cdr3_aa: CASSPPGQVHNEQFF
d_call: TRBD1
clone_size: many
j_call: TRBJ2-1
v_call: TRBV7-9

cdr3_nt: TGCGCCAGCAGCTACGCTAGCGGGAGAAGCACCGGGGAGCTGTTTTTT
cdr3_aa: CASSYASGRSTGELFF
d_call: TRBD2
clone_size: NA
j_call: TRBJ2-2
v_call: TRBV5-1

cdr3_nt: TGTGCCAGCAGTTACGGATTACCGGGAGGGCCGGATGGAGACATTCAGTACTTC
cdr3_aa: CASSYGLPGGPDGDIQYF
d_call: TRBD2
clone_size: NA
j_call: TRBJ2-4
v_call: TRBV6-1

cdr3_nt: TGCAGTGCTAGAGACATCCTGAACACTGAAGCTTTCTTT
cdr3_aa: CSARDILNTEAFF
d_call: NA
clone_size: many
j_call: TRBJ1-1
v_call: TRBV20-1

cdr3_nt: TGTGCCAGCAGCCAATTACATGGTAGCGGGGTTTTGGTCTTC
cdr3_aa: CASSQLHGSGVLVF
d_call: TRBD2
clone_size: few
j_call: TRBJ2-1
v_call: TRBV16

cdr3_nt: TGTGCCAGCAGCTTAGCCCCAGTAACTGAAGCTTTCTTT
cdr3_aa: CASSLAPVTEAFF
d_call: NA
clone_size: many
j_call: TRBJ1-1
v_call: TRBV7-2

cdr3_nt: TGTGCCTGGAGTGTTGGGAAAAGCAATCAGCCCCAGCATTTT
cdr3_aa: CAWSVGKSNQPQHF
d_call: NA
clone_size: many
j_call: TRBJ1-5
v_call: TRBV30

cdr3_nt: TGTGCCAGCAGTTTACGTTGGGCCGAAAACATTCAGTACTTC
cdr3_aa: CASSLRWAENIQYF
d_call: NA
clone_size: many
j_call: TRBJ2-4
v_call: TRBV27

cdr3_nt: TGTGCCTGGAGTTTGCCCGGGACCGATGTGGGTACGCAGTATTTT
cdr3_aa: CAWSLPGTDVGTQYF
d_call: NA
clone_size: many
j_call: TRBJ2-3
v_call: TRBV30

cdr3_nt: TGTGCCACCAGTGACTCCAGCGGCTCAGGGGGCGATGAGCAGTTCTTC
cdr3_aa: CATSDSSGSGGDEQFF
d_call: TRBD1
clone_size: NA
j_call: TRBJ2-1
v_call: TRBV24-1

cdr3_nt: TGCAGCGTGCCCCCCCCCGGCGACTCCCGCACAGATACGCAGTATTTT
cdr3_aa: CSVPPPGDSRTDTQYF
d_call: NA
clone_size: few
j_call: TRBJ2-3
v_call: TRBV29-1

cdr3_nt: TGTGCCAGCAGCTTGACGGGAGGGCCTTCCGATACGCAGTATTTT
cdr3_aa: CASSLTGGPSDTQYF
d_call: TRBD2
clone_size: NA
j_call: TRBJ2-3
v_call: TRBV5-8

cdr3_nt: TGTGCCAGCTCGGGCGGGATGGGCACCGGGGAGCTGTTTTTT
cdr3_aa: CASSGGMGTGELFF
d_call: NA
clone_size: few
j_call: TRBJ2-2
v_call: TRBV6-1

cdr3_nt: TGTGCCAGCAGTAAAGACAGGGTTGAGACCCAGTACTTC
cdr3_aa: CASSKDRVETQYF
d_call: TRBD1
clone_size: many
j_call: TRBJ2-5
v_call: TRBV6-1

cdr3_nt: TGTGCCAGCAGTTTACGTAGACAGGGAATAAAAGCTTTCTTT
cdr3_aa: CASSLRRQGIKAFF
d_call: TRBD1
clone_size: many
j_call: TRBJ1-1
v_call: TRBV12-3/TRBV12-4

cdr3_nt: TGCAGTGCTAGTGCAGATATCTCCGGCTCCTACGAGCAGTACTTC
cdr3_aa: CSASADISGSYEQYF
d_call: NA
clone_size: NA
j_call: TRBJ2-7
v_call: TRBV20-1

cdr3_nt: TGCAGTGCTGCATTAGGAGGATCCTACGAGCAGTACTTC
cdr3_aa: CSAALGGSYEQYF
d_call: NA
clone_size: NA
j_call: TRBJ2-7
v_call: TRBV20-1

cdr3_nt: TGTGCCAGCAGTTTATTGGACACCGGGGAGCTGTTTTTT
cdr3_aa: CASSLLDTGELFF
d_call: NA
clone_size: NA
j_call: TRBJ2-2
v_call: TRBV12-3/TRBV12-4